This T cell receptor beta chain comes out of a study of cytomegalovirus exposure and HLA in healthy donors. Broader study findings: Later genetic work tied a missense DCLRE1C variant to beta-chain V and J trimming.

CDR3 size: 15 residues. The V and J ends lost 3 bases and 6 bases, in that order; junction bases with no gene match: 9. Germline V gene sequence: CDR1 SGDLS, CDR2 YYNGEE. PCR employed 60 Vbeta and 13 Jbeta primers. Clones were sequenced by immunoSEQ multiplex PCR, and TCRdb holds only the in-frame ones, with some missing. The sample contains about 120,000 clones, over 65% of which appear only once. This clone was counted a few times. Antigen specificity is unknown. This TCR was recovered from a woman aged 40 to 50 in good health and CMV-seropositive. The sequenced sample was PBMCs. This chain uses TRBV9 with TRBJ2-1; 7 positions match TRBD2. CDR3 in amino acids: CASSGREGRGNEQFF. DNA for the CDR3: TGTGCCAGCAGCGGGAGGGAGGGGAGGGGCAATGAGCAGTTCTTC. Supplemented by reference TRBV9 and TRBJ2-1, the full variable domain reads DSGVTQTPKHLITATGQRVTLRCSPRSGDLSVYWYQQSLDQGLQFLIQYYNGEERAKGNILERFSAQQFPDLHSELNLSSLELGDSALYFCASSGREGRGNEQFFGPGTRLTVL.